The 22 T cell receptor beta chains given below trace back to one sample, sequenced in a study of tumor-infiltrating lymphocytes in primary liver carcinoma. Co-extraction of both nucleic acids (RNA and DNA) used about 19-33 mg of unsorted bulk tissue. Priming with a constant-region primer yielded TCR beta cDNA from around 0.45 ug total RNA. TCR beta libraries came from three nested multiplex PCR rounds using slightly modified ARM-PCR. Running roughly 10 cycles apiece, the first two PCR rounds relied on TRBV1-TRBV30 forward primers together with a C-beta reverse primer. TCRdb re-analysed the multiplex PCR reads in MiXCR, keeping a single row per CDR3 protein. The data contain approximately 73,000 distinct CDR3 sequences, about 70% of them singletons. Sequences were obtained from liver tumor tissue from sampling region 4. Subset reported: tumor region T4, right-lateral pole. The receptors derive from a woman aged 60-70 years with primary liver carcinoma and hepatitis B virus infection.

The table lists this clonotype with many counts. The chain employs TRBV30 and TRBJ2-7; 7 bases are a match to TRBD1. Losses at the gene ends were 5 bases for V and 0 bases for J; bases not matched to a gene: 7. Germline V gene sequence: CDR1 GTSNPN, CDR2 SVGIG (reference sequence). This CDR3 has 14 residues. The CDR3 sequence: CAWATGDLSYEQYF. The CDR3 DNA follows: TGTGCCTGGGCTACAGGGGACCTCTCCTACGAGCAGTACTTC.

This clonotype has a count of ten or more. Here the CDR3 reads CASSYRRGNYNEQFF. CDR3 nucleotides: TGTGCCAGCAGTTACCGTCGGGGAAACTACAATGAGCAGTTCTTC. The rearrangement links TRBV6-5 to TRBJ2-1; D perhaps matches TRBD2 (5 bases). With 2 bases removed from V and 3 bases from J, the gap between germline ends came to 11 bases. CDR1 MNHEY and CDR2 SVGAGI come from the germline V gene. The CDR3 contains 15 residues.

The chain employs TRBV7-9 and TRBJ2-2, with D possibly TRBD2 on 6 matching bases. With 5 bases removed from V and 4 bases from J, the gap between germline ends came to 14 bases. This CDR3 is 15 amino acids long. Germline lookup yields CDR1 SEHNR and CDR2 FQNEAQ (reference sequence). The CDR3 loop is CASSLQGGTTGELFF. Here the CDR3 DNA reads TGTGCCAGCAGCCTCCAGGGAGGTACCACCGGGGAGCTGTTTTTT. The whole variable domain, remainder taken from reference TRBV7-9 and TRBJ2-2, is DTGVSQNPRHKITKRGQNVTFRCDPISEHNRLYWYRQTLGQGPEFLTYFQNEAQLEKSRLLSDRFSAERPKGSFSTLEIQRTEQGDSAMYLCASSLQGGTTGELFFGEGSRLTVL.

As concerns this clonotype: An end of the junction differs from the germline gene, which may be a read error. CDR3 sequence (DNA): TGTGCCAGCAGCCAATATACGGAGACAAGACTTTACGAGCAGTACTTC. Translated: CASSQYTETRLYEQYF. V usage is TRBV4-1 and J usage is TRBJ2-7; the D is unclear. The germline V gene encodes CDR1 MGHRA and CDR2 YSYEKL. The CDR3 sequence is 16 residues long.

Note on this clonotype: At one boundary the junction diverges from the germline segment, which might be a read error. V and J are TRBV12-3 or TRBV12-4 and TRBJ1-1, with 9 bases that match TRBD1. CDR3 length: 13 amino acids. CDR3 protein: CTSSDRGNTEAFF. As DNA, the CDR3 is TGTACCAGCAGCGACAGGGGGAACACCGAAGCTTTCTTT.

This clonotype occurred many times. This chain uses TRBV6-1 with TRBJ2-3; the match to TRBD2 covers 11 bases. The CDR3 spans 16 residues. J gave up 4 bases and V 3 bases, and 6 bases lay outside the gene matches. The germline gives CDR1 MNHNS, CDR2 SASEGT. CDR3 DNA: TGTGCCAGCAGTGAGATCCTAGCGGGGGGCTCAGATACGCAGTATTTT. As protein: CASSEILAGGSDTQYF.

As concerns this clonotype: One end of the junction fails to match germline, which may point to a read error. The chain has TRBV29-1 and TRBJ2-1, with D possibly matching TRBD2 (5 bases). The CDR3 covers 12 residues. CDR1 is SQVTM and CDR2 is ANQGSEA in the germline V gene. The CDR3 nucleotides are TGTAGCGTTGTCGGCTCCTACAATAAGCAGTTCTTC. Residues: CSVVGSYNKQFF.

This clonotype was observed many times. This chain joins TRBV7-9 and TRBJ1-1, with 7 nucleotides matching TRBD1. This CDR3 has 14 residues. J lost 3 bases, V lost 6 bases, and 7 bases had no gene match. CDR1 and CDR2 from the germline V gene are SEHNR and FQNEAQ (reference sequence). CDR3 bases: TGTGCCAGCAGTCCACAGGGGTGGGACACTGAAGCTTTCTTT. Its protein product is CASSPQGWDTEAFF.

There are many counts of this clonotype. The V gene is TRBV4-2, the J gene TRBJ2-3; TRBD2 matches 10 bases. The CDR3 length is 17 residues. With V trimmed by 4 bases and J by 4 bases, 11 bases remained unmatched. The germline V gene encodes CDR1 LGHNA and CDR2 YNFKEQ. Written as DNA, the CDR3 is TGTGCCAGCAGCCTAAAGTTGTCTAGCGGGAGTGCAGATACGCAGTATTTT. As protein: CASSLKLSSGSADTQYF.

A word on this clonotype: Because it lacks the conserved phenylalanine or tryptophan at the end, this CDR3 is likely a read error. Because the CDR3's place on the DNA is in doubt, the DNA is left out and the CDR3 is given as listed by TCRdb. This chain joins TRBV6-2 or TRBV6-3 and TRBJ2-1; the table's D call, TRBD2, has no DNA check behind it. The germline CDR1 and CDR2 sequences are MNHEY and SVGEGT. The CDR3 contains 15 residues when both ends are counted. The CDR3 is CASRNSGRVHNEHFL.

On this clonotype itself: One junction end does not reproduce the germline sequence, and a read error may be involved. The rearrangement uses TRBV4-2 and TRBJ2-3; D gene uncertain. The CDR3 contains 14 residues. In germline, CDR1 is LGHNA, CDR2 YNFKEQ. CDR3 DNA sequence: TGTGCCGGCAGCCAAGATAGCAGCACAGATACGCAGTATTTT. It translates to CAGSQDSSTDTQYF.

On this clonotype itself: The junction departs from germline at one end; a sequencing error may be responsible. The chain joins TRBV30 to TRBJ2-3; D remains ambiguous. The CDR3 loop spans 11 amino acids. Germline V lookup: CDR1 GTSNPN, CDR2 SVGIG (reference sequence). CDR3 in amino acids: CTWSLIDTQYF. The CDR3 region has the DNA TGTACCTGGTCCCTTATAGATACGCAGTATTTT.

This clonotype was seen only a few times. This may be a read error: a much more frequent sequence differs by one nucleotide. The CDR3 loop is CSENTDMQYF. For the CDR3, the DNA is TGCAGCGAAAACACAGATATGCAGTATTTT. The chain recombines TRBV29-1 with TRBJ2-3, with D unresolved. CDR1 and CDR2 (germline): SQVTM, ANQGSEA. This CDR3 is 10 amino acids long.

In regard to this clonotype: The CDR3 carries no conserved terminal phenylalanine or tryptophan, so it likely arises from a read error. This rearrangement joins TRBV10-3 to TRBJ1-1; D remains ambiguous. V lost 6 bases, J lost 4 bases, and 12 bases lay in between. Germline V lookup: CDR1 ENHRY, CDR2 SYGVKD. CDR3 size: 13 residues. CDR3 bases: TGTGCCATCAGCGAGGATGTGAGCACTGAAGCTTTCCTT. This sequence encodes CAISEDVSTEAFL.

In this sample, this clonotype turned up many times. This chain links TRBV10-3 with TRBJ2-7, with 8 positions matching TRBD1. Trimming at V came to 0 bases and at J to 3 bases, leaving 4 bases not matched to a gene. The V gene's germline CDR1 is ENHRY and CDR2 SYGVKD. The CDR3 is 15 amino acids. The CDR3 sequence: CAISESYRGFYEQYF. The CDR3, as DNA: TGTGCCATCAGTGAGTCGTACAGGGGGTTCTACGAGCAGTACTTC.

Points on this clonotype: Sequence at one end of the junction differs from germline and may be a read error. V is TRBV5-5 and J is TRBJ1-6; D is possibly TRBD1 (6 bases). Germline assignment: CDR1 SGHKS and CDR2 YYEKEE (reference sequence). CDR3 length equals 14 residues. The CDR3 DNA follows: TGTTCCAGCAGGCGGGACATTGACAATTCACCCATCCACTTT. Amino acids: CSSRRDIDNSPIHF.

The CDR3 DNA reads as TGTGCCAGCAGTCCCGACTTCCCTTGGGAGGGCTCCTACGAGCAGTACTTC. Its protein is CASSPDFPWEGSYEQYF. The V and J genes are TRBV11-2 and TRBJ2-7; 7 nucleotides agree with TRBD2. The CDR3 has 17 amino acids. CDR1 is SGHAT, CDR2 FQNNGV, per germline. The V and J ends lost 6 bases and 0 bases, in that order; junction bases with no gene match: 14.

Ten or more counts support this clonotype. The genes are TRBV6-2 or TRBV6-3 and TRBJ2-1, with TRBD2 matching 9 bases. The CDR3 covers 14 residues. CDR1 MNHEY and CDR2 SVGEGT come from the germline V gene. Trimming removed 6 bases from V and 1 base from J; junction bases left unmatched: 1. CDR3: CASRTSGSYNEQFF. In nucleotides, the CDR3 is TGTGCCAGCAGGACTAGCGGTTCCTACAATGAGCAGTTCTTC.

This rearrangement joins TRBV4-1 to TRBJ2-7, with 8 bases identical to TRBD2. The length of the CDR3 is 16 residues. With V trimmed by 5 bases and J by 3 bases, 12 bases remained unmatched. The germline CDR1 and CDR2 sequences are MGHRA and YSYEKL. CDR3 in amino acids: CASSEGNGRAGYEQYF. CDR3 coding DNA: TGCGCCAGCAGCGAAGGAAACGGGAGGGCCGGCTACGAGCAGTACTTC.

As regards this clonotype: Germline is not matched at one junction end, which may reflect a read error. The rearrangement uses TRBV12-3 or TRBV12-4 and TRBJ1-6, with a weak D call TRBD1 (6 bases). The CDR3 runs to 16 residues. CDR3 sequence: CTSSLLLTGANSPLHF. The CDR3 DNA is TGTACCAGCAGTTTACTCTTAACGGGGGCTAATTCACCCCTCCACTTT.

A word on this clonotype: A much bigger clone sits one base away, suggesting this may be a read error. The J gene is TRBJ2-2, the V gene TRBV28; TRBD2 matches 7 bases. The ends lost 6 bases at V and 7 bases at J; junction bases unmatched: 2. CDR3 length: 12 amino acids. Germline V gives CDR1 MDHEN, CDR2 SYDVKM. The CDR3 protein is CASSWTSGELFF. The DNA of the CDR3 is TGTGCCAGCAGCTGGACTAGCGGGGAGCTGTTTTTT.

About this clonotype: An end of the junction does not agree with germline; a read error may underlie this. The chain links TRBV7-9 to TRBJ1-2, with D possibly matching TRBD1 (5 bases). CDR1 and CDR2 from the germline V gene are SEHNR and FQNEAQ (reference sequence). The CDR3 is 15 residues long. CDR3 region: CVSSLAGQNLGGYTF. CDR3 coding DNA: TGTGTCAGCAGCTTAGCAGGGCAAAACCTCGGTGGCTACACCTTC.